Below, 16 T cell receptor beta chains from the same sample are listed, as sequenced in a study of graft-versus-host responses after intestinal transplantation. Assay: immunoSEQ multiplex PCR; the TCRdb copy retains only in-frame clones and omits some. The repertoire has 43,000 or so clones, roughly 91% of them found once; the top ten carry 5% to 6.5%. The input for sequencing was PBMCs, taken about 120 weeks after a first intestinal transplant, on the day of a second. The origin of the receptors is a human patient who received an intestinal transplant, so some T cells may come from the graft donor.

Here the CDR3 reads CASSAGGRRNTIYF. CDR3 nucleotides: TGTGCCAGCAGCGCAGGGGGTCGAAGAAACACCATATATTTT. The V gene is TRBV14, the J gene TRBJ1-3; 7 nucleotides match TRBD1. The CDR3 totals 14 residues. The germline V gene has CDR1 SGHDN and CDR2 FVKESK. V was pared by 5 bases and J by 5 bases, with 6 bases of the junction left unmatched.

This rearrangement joins TRBV6-1 to TRBJ1-5, with D unresolved. The V gene's germline CDR1 is MNHNS and CDR2 SASEGT. Trimming left V 6 bases short and J 4 bases short, with 10 bases between. This CDR3 spans 13 amino acids. The CDR3 DNA reads as TGTGCCAGCAGGGAACAGATAAATCAGCCCCAGCATTTT. Translation: CASREQINQPQHF.

The chain couples TRBV7-2 to TRBJ2-1; no clear D gene. Germline V lookup: CDR1 SGHTA, CDR2 FQGNSA. The length of the CDR3 is 13 residues. V was shortened by 0 bases and J by 9 bases, with 9 bases between the two germline ends. The CDR3 DNA is TGTGCCAGCAGCTTAGCGCTTCTGGGTGAGCAGTTCTTC. Translation: CASSLALLGEQFF.

The rearrangement joins TRBV4-1 to TRBJ2-3, with D perhaps TRBD1 (6 bases). This CDR3 comprises 19 residues. V lost 2 bases and J lost 2, with 23 bases in between. The germline CDR1 and CDR2 sequences are MGHRA and YSYEKL. This CDR3 is CASSQYPTSRDTTTDTQYF. In nucleotides, the CDR3 is TGCGCCAGCAGCCAATACCCGACTTCCCGGGACACAACCACAGATACGCAGTATTTT.

Notes on this clone: Within the sample, other DNA sequences also encode this same CDR3. The CDR3, as DNA: TGTGCCAGCAGCTTATTGAACACCGGGGAGCTGTTTTTT. Translated, it gives CASSLLNTGELFF. The chain couples TRBV5-6 to TRBJ2-2; D gene unclear. This CDR3 has 13 residues. V was cut by 2 bases and J by 1 base, with 3 bases left in between. The V gene's germline CDR1 is SGHDT and CDR2 YYEEEE.

Worth noting for this clone: In the same sample, other DNA sequences code for this CDR3. The J gene is TRBJ1-3, the V gene TRBV5-1; tentatively, D is TRBD1 (5 bases). Trimming stripped 0 bases from V and 2 bases from J, with 6 bases between. The CDR3 runs to 14 residues. Looked up from germline, CDR1 is SGHRS and CDR2 is YFSETQ. The CDR3 here is CASSLGGTGNTIYF. As DNA, the CDR3 is TGCGCCAGCAGCTTGGGGGGCACTGGAAACACCATATATTTT.

V gene TRBV19 combines with J gene TRBJ1-1; D is ambiguous. V was trimmed by 3 bases and J by 11 bases, leaving 13 bases between them. In germline, CDR1 is LNHDA, CDR2 SQIVND (reference sequence). The CDR3 length is 12 residues. In nucleotides, the CDR3 is TGTGCCAGTAGTATCAGACTTAGACCCGCTTTCTTT. Its translation: CASSIRLRPAFF.

The V gene is TRBV5-1, the J gene TRBJ2-7; maybe TRBD2 (5 bases). Per germline, CDR1 SGHRS and CDR2 YFSETQ. This CDR3 comprises 14 residues. Trimming stripped 6 bases from V and 0 bases from J, with 13 bases between. The CDR3 DNA sequence: TGCGCCAGCATCCCTAGCCCTAGCTCCTACGAGCAGTACTTC. This sequence encodes CASIPSPSSYEQYF.

The chain joins TRBV10-1 to TRBJ2-1, with 9 bases matching TRBD2. V shed 5 bases and J 4 bases; nucleotides not matched to a gene: 3. CDR1 is WNHNN and CDR2 is SYGVQD in the germline V gene (reference sequence). The CDR3 runs 14 residues. CDR3 amino acids: CASSLAGLYNEQFF. As DNA, the CDR3 is TGCGCCAGCAGTCTAGCGGGACTATACAATGAGCAGTTCTTC.

The chain is built from TRBV9 and TRBJ2-2, with 7 bases fitting TRBD1. Germline values: CDR1 SGDLS, CDR2 YYNGEE. This CDR3 region has 15 residues. Trimming cost V 3 bases and J 4 bases; bases outside gene matches: 6. CDR3 in amino acids: CASSAGTVSTGELFF. The CDR3 region has the DNA TGTGCCAGCAGCGCAGGGACAGTAAGCACCGGGGAGCTGTTTTTT. Drawing the rest from reference TRBV9 and TRBJ2-2, the complete variable domain is DSGVTQTPKHLITATGQRVTLRCSPRSGDLSVYWYQQSLDQGLQFLIQYYNGEERAKGNILERFSAQQFPDLHSELNLSSLELGDSALYFCASSAGTVSTGELFFGEGSRLTVL.

This chain connects TRBV28 to TRBJ1-3; 9 nucleotides align to TRBD1. The CDR3 totals 16 residues. CDR1 is MDHEN, CDR2 SYDVKM, per germline. V trimming: 5 bases; J trimming: 4 bases; junction bases outside the gene matches: 9. CDR3 bases: TGTGCCAGCAGTATAGACAGGGGGAAATACGGAAACACCATATATTTT. Translated: CASSIDRGKYGNTIYF.

This clone was seen just once. This chain connects TRBV2 to TRBJ2-1; possible D gene TRBD2, 6 bases. The CDR3 extends over 14 amino acids. The germline V gene encodes CDR1 SNHLY and CDR2 FYNNEI. Deletions cut 7 bases from V and 3 bases from J, with 13 bases between. CDR3 bases: TGTGCCAGCATTGGGCGGGGAAACTACAATGAGCAGTTCTTC. Protein sequence: CASIGRGNYNEQFF.

V usage is TRBV14 and J usage is TRBJ1-4, with D perhaps matching TRBD1 (6 bases). The V and J ends lost 5 bases and 8 bases respectively, with 15 bases between them. Per the germline V gene, CDR1 is SGHDN and CDR2 is FVKESK. This CDR3 is 14 amino acids long. The DNA for the CDR3 is TGTGCCAGCAGCTTCCAGGACAGAAACGAAAAACTGTTTTTT. Translation: CASSFQDRNEKLFF.

V usage is TRBV29-1 and J usage is TRBJ2-3, with TRBD2 matching 9 bases. Trimming at V came to 5 bases and at J to 6 bases, leaving 15 bases not matched to a gene. This CDR3 has 16 residues. CDR1 is SQVTM and CDR2 is ANQGSEA in the germline V gene. CDR3: CSVPTSSGRGADTQYF. The CDR3 DNA reads as TGCAGCGTTCCCACCAGTAGCGGGAGAGGGGCGGATACGCAGTATTTT.

The CDR3 spells CASSFTNTEAFF. CDR3 in DNA: TGTGCCAGCAGCTTCACGAACACTGAAGCTTTCTTT. The J gene is TRBJ1-1, the V gene TRBV7-2; no firm D call. CDR3 length: 12 amino acids. V was cut by 3 bases and J by 1 base, with 3 bases left in between. Germline V gives CDR1 SGHTA, CDR2 FQGNSA.

The V and J genes are TRBV7-9 and TRBJ2-3; no reliable D call. Germline assignment: CDR1 SEHNR and CDR2 FQNEAQ (reference sequence). The CDR3 has 17 residues. Trimming took 2 bases from V and 0 from J, leaving 15 bases between them. For the CDR3, the DNA is TGTGCCAGCAGCTTAACGGAGATAACGCCTAGCACAGATACGCAGTATTTT. It encodes CASSLTEITPSTDTQYF.